This is a list of T cell receptor beta chains from one sample in a study of shared clonotypes between healthy human individuals. The repertoire was sequenced with immunoSEQ multiplex PCR; TCRdb's copy has only in-frame clones and lacks some. This sample has roughly 2,300,000 clones, with about 90% found just once. The sample comprised naive CD4+ T cells from PBMCs. Receptors were obtained from a man in his late teens or twenties in good health. Some clones in this sample may be carry-over from other donors' samples. Each CDR3 is given with its conserved first and last residue. The D gene is left open where the match is weak. Clone size is shown for a subset of rows, as once, few, many or a class of expanded clone.

clone_size d_call j_call cdr3_length v_call cdr3_nt cdr3_aa
once . TRBJ2-7 14 TRBV9 TGTGCCAGCAGTAAGGGACTCTTCCCCTACGAGCAGTACTTC CASSKGLFPYEQYF
once . TRBJ2-5 14 TRBV2 TGTGCCAGCAGTGACAGGGCCTCCACCCGTGACCAGTACTTC CASSDRASTRDQYF
. TRBD1 TRBJ1-5 14 TRBV7-2 TGTGCCACCGCCGACAGGGATGGCAATCAGCCCCAGCATTTT CATADRDGNQPQHF
. TRBD2 TRBJ2-3 19 TRBV11-2 TGTGCCAGCAGCTTCAAGGGTCTAGCGGGAACGTCTAGCACAGATACGCAGTATTTT CASSFKGLAGTSSTDTQYF
. . TRBJ1-5 16 TRBV4-1 TGCGCCAGCAGCCAAGAGGCCGAGGGCAGCAATCAGCCCCAGCATTTT CASSQEAEGSNQPQHF
. . TRBJ2-2 13 TRBV6-1 TGTGCCAGCAAGGGACAGAACACCGGGGAGCTGTTTTTT CASKGQNTGELFF
. . TRBJ2-4 12 TRBV18 TGTGCCAGCTCACCCACTGGGACACTTCAGTACTTC CASSPTGTLQYF
. TRBD2 TRBJ2-7 16 TRBV18 TGTGCCAGCTCATCTGGGACTAGCGGGAGCTCCTACGAGCAGTACTTC CASSSGTSGSSYEQYF
. . TRBJ1-5 17 TRBV15 TGTGCCACCAGCAGAGGTACGGGAGACTATAGCAATCAGCCCCAGCATTTT CATSRGTGDYSNQPQHF
. TRBD1 TRBJ1-1 16 TRBV27 TGTGCCAGCAGTTTCTCCCGGACAGGCGGGAACACTGAAGCTTTCTTT CASSFSRTGGNTEAFF
. . TRBJ1-2 13 TRBV29-1 TGCAGCGTTGATCCCGGGAGCACCTATGGCTACACCTTC CSVDPGSTYGYTF
. . TRBJ2-2 14 TRBV7-9 TGTGCCAGCAGCTTAGCGACAGGTTTCGGGGAGCTGTTTTTT CASSLATGFGELFF
. TRBD1 TRBJ1-5 15 TRBV9 TGTGCCAGCAGCGGGAGGGACAGGGAGAATCAGCCCCAGCATTTT CASSGRDRENQPQHF
once TRBD1 TRBJ1-5 13 TRBV19 TGTGCCAGTATGGGGACAGTGCTTCAGCCCCAGCATTTT CASMGTVLQPQHF
. TRBD2 TRBJ2-3 18 TRBV11-2 TGTGCCAGCAGTCACCTCCCATTCCCAGCGGGAGATGTAGATACGCAGTATTTT CASSHLPFPAGDVDTQYF
. . TRBJ2-4 11 TRBV20-1 TGCAGTGCTAGAGATTCCGGAAGGAAGTACTTC CSARDSGRKYF
once TRBD1 TRBJ2-3 15 TRBV25-1 TGTGCCAGCAGTTGGGACAGATCCGAGGCAGATACGCAGTATTTT CASSWDRSEADTQYF
once . TRBJ2-5 14 TRBV5-1 TGCGCCAGCAGCTTGGTTGGCGGTTCGGAGACCCAGTACTTC CASSLVGGSETQYF
. TRBD2 TRBJ2-1 15 TRBV7-9 TGTGCCAGCAGCCACCGCGGGAGTGAATACAATGAGCAGTTCTTC CASSHRGSEYNEQFF
. . TRBJ2-7 15 TRBV5-1 TGCGCCAGCAGCGGCCAGGGGAGCGGCTCCTACGAGCAGTACTTC CASSGQGSGSYEQYF
. . TRBJ2-1 14 TRBV18 TGTGCCAGCTCACCACCCGGTAATGAAATGAAGCAGTTCTTC CASSPPGNEMKQFF
. . TRBJ2-7 15 TRBV18 TGTGCCAGCTCAACAAGGCACTGGAGCTCCTACGAGCAGTACTTC CASSTRHWSSYEQYF
. TRBD1 TRBJ1-1 18 TRBV19 TGTGCCAGTAGTCCGACGGGACAGTGGTTGAACCCGAACACTGAAGCTTTCTTT CASSPTGQWLNPNTEAFF
once . TRBJ1-2 15 TRBV28 TGTGCCAGCCTCTCCGGGGCGGGGGTACGGCGCGGCTACACCTTC CASLSGAGVRRGYTF
. . TRBJ1-5 13 TRBV7-2 TGTGCCAGCAGCTCGCAGGGGAGTCAGCCCCAGCATTTT CASSSQGSQPQHF
. . TRBJ2-1 14 TRBV7-8 TGTGCCAGCAGCTTAGGCGACGGATACAATGAGCAGTTCTTC CASSLGDGYNEQFF
. . TRBJ2-7 14 TRBV5-4 TGTGCCAGCAGCCCCCGTTCAGGGGAGAGGGAGCAGTACTTC CASSPRSGEREQYF
. TRBD1 TRBJ2-1 14 TRBV29-1 TGCAGCGTCGCGGGACAGGGGGTAGGTAATGAGCAGTTCTTC CSVAGQGVGNEQFF
. TRBD1 TRBJ2-7 15 TRBV5-6 TGTGCCAGCAGCCCAGCGACAGGGGCCCCGGACGAGCAGTACTTC CASSPATGAPDEQYF
once . TRBJ2-1 14 TRBV10-3 TGTGCCATCAGCCTCGGGACTCTCCGGGGTGAGCAGTTCTTC CAISLGTLRGEQFF
. . TRBJ1-1 15 TRBV6-6 TGTGCCAGCAGTTCCCCAGGGGTCCCGAACACTGAAGCTTTCTTT CASSSPGVPNTEAFF
. . TRBJ2-5 14 TRBV28 TGTGCCAGCAGTCCACGCAGACTGGGGGCGGACCAGTACTTC CASSPRRLGADQYF
. . TRBJ1-1 13 TRBV5-1 TGCGCCAGCAGCTTCGAAGGGGGGACTGAAGCTTTCTTT CASSFEGGTEAFF
. TRBD1 TRBJ2-1 15 TRBV6-5 TGTGCCAGCAGTTACCCGGGACAGGGGTATACTGAGCAGTTCTTC CASSYPGQGYTEQFF
. TRBD1 TRBJ1-1 12 TRBV30 TGTGCCTGGGACACAGGGGACACTGAAGCTTTCTTT CAWDTGDTEAFF
once . TRBJ1-1 16 TRBV11-1 TGTGCCAGCAGCTTGCCCCTACCGGTCATGAACACTGAAGCTTTCTTT CASSLPLPVMNTEAFF
. TRBD2 TRBJ2-7 15 TRBV9 TGTGCCAGCAGCATGTCGGGACTACGTCCCTGGGAGCAGTACTTC CASSMSGLRPWEQYF
. TRBD2 TRBJ2-3 14 TRBV9 TGTGCCAGCAGCGGGGGACTAGTACCAGATACGCAGTATTTT CASSGGLVPDTQYF
. . TRBJ2-1 17 TRBV4-2 TGTGCCAGCAGCCAAGAGAGAGGGGGGAACCTCTACAATGAGCAGTTCTTC CASSQERGGNLYNEQFF
once TRBD2 TRBJ2-1 15 TRBV5-4 TGTGCCAGCAGCGTCGAGGGGAGGGCCTACAATGAGCAGTTCTTC CASSVEGRAYNEQFF
. . TRBJ1-1 10 TRBV20-1 TGCAGTGCCGGAGGTGATGAAGCTTTCTTT CSAGGDEAFF
. . TRBJ1-3 15 TRBV5-6 TGTGCCAGCAGCTTGTCGGCAGGGGCTGGAAACACCATATATTTT CASSLSAGAGNTIYF
. . TRBJ2-7 13 TRBV7-3 TGTGCCAGCAGCTTAACGCCCCTGGGCGAGCAGTACTTC CASSLTPLGEQYF
. . TRBJ2-6 18 TRBV5-1 TGCGCCAGCAGCTTAATAGGCACAGGGCTCCCTGGGGCCAACGTCCTGACTTTC CASSLIGTGLPGANVLTF
. TRBD1 TRBJ1-5 14 TRBV7-9 TGTGCCAGCAGCTCAGACGACAGGGGGAGAGCCCAGCATTTT CASSSDDRGRAQHF
. . TRBJ2-7 15 TRBV21-1 TGTGCCAGCAGCAAAGGACTAGCGGGATATCCCCTCGGGTACTTC CASSKGLAGYPLGYF
. TRBD2 TRBJ2-2 16 TRBV7-2 TGTGCCAGCAGCTTCACTAGCGGGAGGTTCCAGGGGGAGCTGTTTTTT CASSFTSGRFQGELFF